Listed here are 7 T cell receptor beta chains from one sample, sequenced in a study of PD-1 blockade in classical Hodgkin lymphoma. Relapse was seen in all patients after autologous stem cell transplantation, and brentuximab vedotin exposure was variable. The repertoire was sequenced with immunoSEQ multiplex PCR; TCRdb's copy has only in-frame clones and lacks some. The data contain 15,000 to 20,000 clones, about 80% of them singletons. The sample was peripheral blood mononuclear cells (PBMCs), taken at baseline. The receptor source for this set is a human donor with classical Hodgkin lymphoma.

V usage is TRBV6-5 and J usage is TRBJ2-5; 7 bases are a match to TRBD2. CDR3 length equals 14 residues. Per the germline V gene, CDR1 is MNHEY and CDR2 is SVGAGI. The J segment lost 5 bases and the V segment lost 0 bases, leaving 3 bases of the junction unmatched. The CDR3 DNA is TGTGCCAGCAGTTACTCAGCGGGATTGGAGACCCAGTACTTC. It yields the protein CASSYSAGLETQYF.

The chain uses TRBV9 and TRBJ1-1, with D possibly being TRBD1 (5 bases). This CDR3 spans 14 amino acids. Trimming stripped 4 bases from V and 5 bases from J, with 15 bases between. CDR1 is SGDLS and CDR2 is YYNGEE in the germline V gene. The CDR3 bases are TGTGCCAGCAGCTCGTCGAGGGGACTGACTGAAGCTTTCTTT. Translation: CASSSSRGLTEAFF.

The rearrangement joins TRBV30 to TRBJ1-3; TRBD1 agrees at 7 bases. The germline V gene has CDR1 GTSNPN and CDR2 SVGIG (reference sequence). V lost 2 bases to trimming and J lost 0 bases; unmatched junction nucleotides: 19. The CDR3 sequence is 20 residues long. The CDR3 bases are TGTGCCTGGAGTCCTCGGGGGACAGCACCCACAAAGAACTCTGGAAACACCATATATTTT. Translation: CAWSPRGTAPTKNSGNTIYF.

The J gene is TRBJ2-1, the V gene TRBV4-3; D may match TRBD1 or TRBD2 (5 bases each). V lost 0 bases, J lost 7 bases, and 22 bases lay in between. The CDR3 is 18 amino acids. The germline V gene encodes CDR1 LGHNA and CDR2 YSLEER. The CDR3 loop reads CASSQDRQIPLGVNEQFF. The CDR3 bases are TGCGCCAGCAGCCAAGATAGACAGATCCCCCTGGGGGTGAATGAGCAGTTCTTC.

The chain combines TRBV19 with TRBJ1-5, with a tentative D call TRBD1 (5 bases). In germline, CDR1 is LNHDA, CDR2 SQIVND (reference sequence). Between the trimmed V and J ends, which lost 3 bases and 5 bases, there was a span of 17 bases. CDR3 length equals 16 residues. This CDR3 is CASSIGQGLRDQPQHF. As DNA, the CDR3 is TGTGCCAGTAGTATCGGGCAGGGTCTTAGGGATCAGCCCCAGCATTTT.

The rearrangement links TRBV7-9 to TRBJ1-3; D remains ambiguous. V was trimmed by 3 bases and J by 4 bases, leaving 7 bases between them. The CDR3 totals 13 residues. Germline CDR1 SEHNR, CDR2 FQNEAQ (reference sequence). The DNA of the CDR3 is TGTGCCAGCAGCTTGGATGTGGGAAACACCATATATTTT. This translates into CASSLDVGNTIYF.

The gene calls are TRBV5-1 and TRBJ2-5; 10 bases are shared with TRBD1. J lost 2 bases, V lost 2 bases, and 3 bases had no gene match. The CDR3 length is 15 residues. Germline V lookup: CDR1 SGHRS, CDR2 YFSETQ. The CDR3 here is CASSFGTGAQETQYF. The CDR3 coding sequence is TGCGCCAGCAGCTTCGGGACAGGGGCACAAGAGACCCAGTACTTC.